What follows are 20 T cell receptor beta chains derived from one specimen sequenced in a study of shared clonotypes between healthy human individuals. Data came from immunoSEQ multiplex PCR; TCRdb stores just in-frame clones and leaves some out. This table holds some 2,100,000 clones, under 97% found once. The sequencing sample was made of naive CD4+ T cells sorted from blood. Subset in this sample: CD45RA+ positively selected. These receptor sequences come from a man younger than 35 in good health.

V usage is TRBV19 and J usage is TRBJ1-2, with 8 bases fitting TRBD1. J was trimmed by 0 bases and V by 2 bases; bases with no gene match: 11. The CDR3 spans 18 residues. Germline lookup yields CDR1 LNHDA and CDR2 SQIVND (reference sequence). The CDR3: CASSIPPGTGRTNYGYTF. CDR3 DNA: TGTGCCAGTAGTATACCCCCCGGGACAGGACGGACTAACTATGGCTACACCTTC. The full variable domain, rest sourced from reference TRBV19 and TRBJ1-2, is DGGITQSPKYLFRKEGQNVTLSCEQNLNHDAMYWYRQDPGQGLRLIYYSQIVNDFQKGDIAEGYSVSREKKESFPLTVTSAQKNPTAFYLCASSIPPGTGRTNYGYTFGSGTRLTVV.

The chain links TRBV7-2 to TRBJ2-1; the D gene is possibly TRBD1 (6 bases). Germline V CDR1 and CDR2: SGHTA, FQGNSA. V was clipped by 1 base and J by 2 bases, with 12 bases between them. CDR3 size: 16 residues. The CDR3 sequence is CASSLDPGATYNEQFF. CDR3 DNA: TGTGCCAGCAGCTTAGACCCAGGGGCGACCTACAATGAGCAGTTCTTC.

A word on this clone: The junction and the germline gene differ at one end; a read error may be behind it. The V and J genes are TRBV7-7 and TRBJ2-2; D is ambiguous. Germline CDR1 and CDR2: SSHAT and FNYEAQ (reference sequence). This CDR3 is 13 amino acids long. The CDR3 nucleotides are TGTGCTAGCAGCTTATTATCTCCCGGGGAGCTGTTTTTT. Translated, it gives CASSLLSPGELFF. Looking up the rest from reference TRBV7-7 and TRBJ2-2 gives the full variable domain: GAGVSQSPRYKVTKRGQDVTLRCDPISSHATLYWYQQALGQGPEFLTYFNYEAQPDKSGLPSDRFSAERPEGSISTLTIQRTEQRDSAMYRCASSLLSPGELFFGEGSRLTVL.

The chain employs TRBV6-1 and TRBJ1-6; D gene uncertain. CDR3 length equals 11 residues. CDR1 is MNHNS, CDR2 SASEGT, per germline. V was pared by 4 bases and J by 10 bases, with 5 bases between. The CDR3 sequence: CASSGPSPLHF. The CDR3 region has the DNA TGTGCCAGCAGTGGTCCCTCACCCCTCCACTTT.

The chain uses TRBV2 and TRBJ2-5; D remains ambiguous. V lost 5 bases, J lost 1 base, and 5 bases lay in between. CDR3 length equals 12 residues. Germline CDR1 SNHLY, CDR2 FYNNEI. The CDR3, as DNA: TGTGCCAGCAGTCTACGCCAAGAGACCCAGTACTTC. Protein: CASSLRQETQYF.

V gene TRBV6-1 combines with J gene TRBJ2-7; 7 positions agree with TRBD1. The ends lost 8 bases at V and 3 bases at J; junction bases unmatched: 10. The CDR3 is made up of 14 amino acids. The germline CDR1 and CDR2 sequences are MNHNS and SASEGT. In DNA, the CDR3 is TGTGCCAGCTCTACAGGGGAGTTAGGCTACGAGCAGTACTTC. It yields the protein CASSTGELGYEQYF.

The chain couples TRBV5-6 to TRBJ1-2; TRBD1 is a possible D gene (5 bases). Germline CDR1 SGHDT, CDR2 YYEEEE. V was pared by 0 bases and J by 8 bases, with 8 bases between. The CDR3 has 12 amino acids. CDR3 residues: CASSLVGTGYTF. CDR3 bases: TGTGCCAGCAGCTTGGTAGGGACCGGCTACACCTTC.

The chain has TRBV4-1 and TRBJ2-2; D possibly corresponds to TRBD1 (6 bases). V was clipped by 0 bases and J by 1 base, with 9 bases between them. Germline V CDR1 and CDR2: MGHRA, YSYEKL. The CDR3 totals 16 residues. The CDR3 loop is CASSQDGTRNTGELFF. The CDR3 bases are TGCGCCAGCAGCCAAGACGGGACAAGGAACACCGGGGAGCTGTTTTTT.

The V call is TRBV14, the J call TRBJ2-2, with D hard to call. The V gene's germline CDR1 is SGHDN and CDR2 FVKESK. The CDR3 covers 16 residues. The V and J ends lost 4 bases and 4 bases respectively, with 16 bases between them. As DNA, the CDR3 is TGTGCCAGCAGCCGAGAAGGCGTAGGGTCCACCGGGGAGCTGTTTTTT. Its protein product is CASSREGVGSTGELFF.

This clone was observed once. This chain uses TRBV6-1 with TRBJ2-7; D might be TRBD1 (5 bases). CDR1 MNHNS and CDR2 SASEGT come from the germline V gene. Between the trimmed V and J ends, which lost 2 bases and 0 bases, there was a span of 14 bases. This CDR3 contains 16 residues. The CDR3 loop is CASSERIGVNSYEQYF. In nucleotides, the CDR3 is TGTGCCAGCAGTGAACGGATAGGGGTAAACTCCTACGAGCAGTACTTC.

The J gene is TRBJ2-1, the V gene TRBV30; perhaps TRBD1 as D (6 bases). The length of the CDR3 is 13 residues. The germline CDR1 and CDR2 sequences are GTSNPN and SVGIG (reference sequence). The CDR3 protein is CAFRTETYNEQFF. The CDR3 nucleotides are TGTGCTTTCCGGACAGAAACCTACAATGAGCAGTTCTTC.

The chain joins TRBV4-1 to TRBJ1-6; maybe TRBD1 (5 bases). The CDR3 loop spans 16 amino acids. CDR1 and CDR2 (germline): MGHRA, YSYEKL. Trimming removed 6 bases at V and 3 bases at J, with 15 bases between. The CDR3 region has the DNA TGCGCCAGCAGACAGACGATGAGGGGCTATAATTCACCCCTCCACTTT. Encoded protein: CASRQTMRGYNSPLHF.

In its sample, this clone was seen once. V gene TRBV2 combines with J gene TRBJ1-4; D is unclear. The germline V gene has CDR1 SNHLY and CDR2 FYNNEI. The CDR3 has 14 amino acids. V lost 3 bases, J lost 4 bases, and 9 bases lay in between. The CDR3 is CASSELRVNEKLFF. For the CDR3, the DNA is TGTGCCAGCAGTGAGTTAAGGGTTAATGAAAAACTGTTTTTT.

The rearrangement uses TRBV28 and TRBJ1-1; tentatively, D is TRBD1 (5 bases). V shed 2 bases and J shed 6 bases, with 16 bases lying between them. CDR3 size: 15 residues. The germline CDR1 and CDR2 sequences are MDHEN and SYDVKM. The chain's CDR3 is CASSLGAGGTAEAFF. The CDR3 DNA reads TGTGCCAGCAGTTTAGGGGCGGGGGGTACGGCTGAAGCTTTCTTT.

The chain uses TRBV5-1 and TRBJ2-7; weak D call: TRBD1 (6 bases). There are 13 residues in the CDR3. The V gene lost 7 bases and the J gene lost 2 bases, with 13 bases spanning the gap. Germline V gene sequence: CDR1 SGHRS, CDR2 YFSETQ. CDR3 nucleotide sequence: TGCGCCAGCGGGGAAGCAGGGGCCTACGAGCAGTACTTC. Its protein is CASGEAGAYEQYF.

The J gene is TRBJ2-2, the V gene TRBV5-1, with TRBD1 as a possible D gene (6 bases). This CDR3 comprises 16 residues. Trimming removed 2 bases from V and 2 bases from J, with 13 bases in between. Germline V gene lookup returns CDR1 SGHRS and CDR2 YFSETQ. CDR3 DNA: TGCGCCAGCAGCTTTTACGGGACACTAAACACCGGGGAGCTGTTTTTT. This encodes CASSFYGTLNTGELFF.

V and J are TRBV2 and TRBJ2-2; D call uncertain. CDR3 size: 15 residues. Germline V gives CDR1 SNHLY, CDR2 FYNNEI. Trimming stripped 2 bases from V and 1 base from J, with 8 bases between. In DNA, the CDR3 is TGTGCCAGCAGTGAATTAGCTCGGAACACCGGGGAGCTGTTTTTT. Translating gives CASSELARNTGELFF.

V gene TRBV7-9 combines with J gene TRBJ2-1; D remains unclear. Trimming cost V 5 bases and J 10 bases, with 6 bases left between them. Germline values: CDR1 SEHNR, CDR2 FQNEAQ (reference sequence). CDR3 length: 10 amino acids. CDR3: CASSTREQFF. As DNA, the CDR3 is TGTGCCAGCAGCACCCGGGAGCAGTTCTTC. Full variable domain (outside the CDR3, taken from reference TRBV7-9 and TRBJ2-1): DTGVSQNPRHKITKRGQNVTFRCDPISEHNRLYWYRQTLGQGPEFLTYFQNEAQLEKSRLLSDRFSAERPKGSFSTLEIQRTEQGDSAMYLCASSTREQFFGPGTRLTVL.

This chain joins TRBV7-3 and TRBJ1-2, with no clear D. V gave up 5 bases and J gave up 3 bases, with 16 bases separating them. This CDR3 region has 15 residues. CDR1 is SGHTA and CDR2 is FQGTGA in the germline V gene. The DNA for the CDR3 is TGTGCCAGCAGCCCCCCATTCAAAACACACTATGGCTACACCTTC. It codes for CASSPPFKTHYGYTF. The full variable domain, its missing parts supplied by reference TRBV7-3 and TRBJ1-2, is GAGVSQTPSNKVTEKGKYVELRCDPISGHTALYWYRQSLGQGPEFLIYFQGTGAADDSGLPNDRFFAVRPEGSVSTLKIQRTERGDSAVYLCASSPPFKTHYGYTFGSGTRLTVV.

The chain carries TRBV4-1 and TRBJ2-1; D remains ambiguous. Trimming cost V 0 bases and J 7 bases, with 4 bases left between them. Germline V gene lookup returns CDR1 MGHRA and CDR2 YSYEKL. This CDR3 is 12 amino acids long. The CDR3 nucleotides are TGCGCCAGCAGCCAAGAGTGGAATGAGCAGTTCTTC. As protein: CASSQEWNEQFF.